Following are 16 T cell receptor beta chains from one sample sequenced in a study of T cell changes during pregnancy in multiple sclerosis. Profiling relied on immunoSEQ multiplex PCR, and the TCRdb table lists in-frame clones only, not all of them. The sample has about 40,000 clones; about 85% are singletons. This sample comprised CD4+ T cells from peripheral blood mononuclear cells, obtained in the second trimester of pregnancy. The receptor set was obtained from a female donor with multiple sclerosis, enrolled in a pregnancy study.

The sample holds one count of this clone. The chain uses TRBV28 and TRBJ2-5; 7 nucleotides line up with TRBD2. The germline V gene encodes CDR1 MDHEN and CDR2 SYDVKM. The junction had 17 bases not matched to a gene; V was cut back by 3 bases and J by 4 bases. The length of the CDR3 is 18 residues. This CDR3 is CASSFLTVASGSGETQYF. CDR3 DNA sequence: TGTGCCAGCAGTTTCTTAACCGTGGCTAGCGGAAGCGGAGAGACCCAGTACTTC.

The V and J genes are TRBV5-1 and TRBJ1-3; D perhaps matches TRBD1 (6 bases). V was clipped by 5 bases and J by 0 bases, with 15 bases between them. Germline CDR1 and CDR2: SGHRS and YFSETQ. This CDR3 has 16 amino acids. CDR3 sequence (DNA): TGCGCCAGCAGTACCGGGACACCGAGCTCTGGAAACACCATATATTTT. As protein: CASSTGTPSSGNTIYF.

This clone was counted once. V usage is TRBV2 and J usage is TRBJ1-5, with a weak D call TRBD1 (6 bases). CDR1 and CDR2 (germline): SNHLY, FYNNEI. The ends were cut back, 7 bases at V and 1 base at J, with 11 bases in the middle. This CDR3 is 14 amino acids long. This chain's CDR3 is CASTARGSNQPQHF. CDR3 in DNA: TGTGCCAGCACGGCCAGGGGAAGCAATCAGCCCCAGCATTTT.

This chain uses TRBV9 with TRBJ2-3; 11 positions agree with TRBD2. The CDR3 length is 15 residues. From germline, CDR1 is SGDLS and CDR2 YYNGEE. The ends lost 0 bases at V and 3 bases at J; junction bases unmatched: 0. CDR3 amino acids: CASSVGTSGTDTQYF. The DNA of the CDR3 is TGTGCCAGCAGCGTAGGGACTAGCGGGACAGATACGCAGTATTTT.

This chain uses TRBV5-1 with TRBJ2-3, with 13 bases that match TRBD2. The V gene's germline CDR1 is SGHRS and CDR2 YFSETQ. CDR3 length: 16 residues. J was trimmed by 0 bases and V by 6 bases; bases with no gene match: 4. CDR3 DNA sequence: TGCGCCAGCACAACTAGCGGGAGGGGAAGCACAGATACGCAGTATTTT. Protein product: CASTTSGRGSTDTQYF. The variable domain in full, completed from reference TRBV5-1 and TRBJ2-3, reads KAGVTQTPRYLIKTRGQQVTLSCSPISGHRSVSWYQQTPGQGLQFLFEYFSETQRNKGNFPGRFSGRQFSNSRSEMNVSTLELGDSALYLCASTTSGRGSTDTQYFGPGTRLTVL.

V usage is TRBV7-2 and J usage is TRBJ1-4; D possibly corresponds to TRBD1 (6 bases). The V end was cut by 6 bases, the J end by 7 bases, with 12 bases between. Germline loops: CDR1 SGHTA, CDR2 FQGNSA. CDR3 length equals 13 residues. The DNA of the CDR3 is TGTGCCAGCAGTTGGCTAGGGGGTGAAAAACTGTTTTTT. Translating gives CASSWLGGEKLFF.

The rearrangement uses TRBV29-1 and TRBJ2-5; 10 positions match TRBD1. The CDR3 totals 14 residues. V lost 4 bases and J lost 2; bases outside the gene matches: 4. Germline V gene data show CDR1 as SQVTM and CDR2 as ANQGSEA. DNA for the CDR3: TGCAGCGTTGTTGGACAGGGGGGGCAAGAGACCCAGTACTTC. Translating it yields CSVVGQGGQETQYF.

The chain employs TRBV6-1 and TRBJ2-5, with 8 nucleotides matching TRBD1. The CDR3 is made up of 14 amino acids. The germline gives CDR1 MNHNS, CDR2 SASEGT. The trim removed 6 bases at V and 5 bases at J, leaving 8 bases unmatched. This chain's CDR3 is CASRDRARGETQYF. CDR3 DNA: TGTGCCAGCAGGGACAGGGCCCGTGGGGAGACCCAGTACTTC.

V gene TRBV19 combines with J gene TRBJ1-2; the D gene is possibly TRBD1 (5 bases). The ends were cut back, 4 bases at V and 7 bases at J, with 13 bases in the middle. The V gene's germline CDR1 is LNHDA and CDR2 SQIVND (reference sequence). The CDR3 is 13 residues long. CDR3 DNA sequence: TGTGCCAGTAGTACCGGCCCCGGGGGTGGCTACACCTTC. This codes for CASSTGPGGGYTF.

The chain has TRBV11-2 and TRBJ1-2; 7 bases match TRBD1. Germline V lookup: CDR1 SGHAT, CDR2 FQNNGV. This CDR3 spans 13 amino acids. V was clipped by 3 bases and J by 14 bases; unmatched bases: 12. The DNA for the CDR3 is TGTGCCAGCAGCTTGAACAGGGGTTATGCTGAAACCTTC. It translates to CASSLNRGYAETF.

This sequence joins TRBV5-4 and TRBJ2-7; TRBD2 might be the D (6 bases). From germline, CDR1 is SGHNT and CDR2 YYREEE (reference sequence). The V gene lost 4 bases and the J gene lost 0 bases, with 14 bases spanning the gap. This CDR3 spans 15 amino acids. CDR3 sequence (DNA): TGTGCCAGCAGCGGAACGGGAGTAGCCTCCTACGAGCAGTACTTC. It encodes CASSGTGVASYEQYF.

The rearrangement joins TRBV19 to TRBJ2-1, with TRBD2 matching 13 bases. The CDR3 totals 15 residues. Germline-derived CDR1 and CDR2 are LNHDA and SQIVND (reference sequence). The junction had 4 bases not matched to a gene; V was cut back by 4 bases and J by 7 bases. The CDR3 protein is CASSTTSGRRNEQFF. In DNA form, the CDR3 reads TGTGCCAGTAGTACGACTAGCGGGAGGAGGAATGAGCAGTTCTTC.

CDR3 protein: CASTTGGPYEQYF. For the CDR3, the DNA is TGTGCCAGTACCACAGGGGGTCCCTACGAGCAGTACTTC. The chain carries TRBV28 and TRBJ2-7, with TRBD1 matching 8 bases. After removal of 9 bases from V and 2 bases from J, the junction contained 6 bases not matched to a gene. The CDR3 sequence is 13 residues long. Germline CDR1 is MDHEN and CDR2 is SYDVKM.

The V call is TRBV7-3, the J call TRBJ2-1; D might be TRBD2 (5 bases). The CDR3 covers 15 residues. V was trimmed by 3 bases and J by 6 bases, leaving 15 bases between them. Germline loops: CDR1 SGHTA, CDR2 FQGTGA. The chain's CDR3 is CASSFRSGVGNEQFF. The CDR3, as DNA: TGTGCCAGCAGCTTCCGCAGCGGAGTGGGCAATGAGCAGTTCTTC.

The chain recombines TRBV28 with TRBJ2-5; D is unresolved. V shed 3 bases and J shed 5 bases, with 10 bases lying between them. The CDR3 extends over 13 amino acids. Germline V CDR1 and CDR2: MDHEN, SYDVKM. CDR3 nucleotides: TGTGCCAGCAGTTTTGAACCACAGGAGACCCAGTACTTC. Translated: CASSFEPQETQYF.

Here the CDR3 reads CASSYSGLAGYNEQFF. The CDR3 nucleotides read TGTGCCAGCAGCTATTCGGGACTAGCGGGATACAATGAGCAGTTCTTC. The chain couples TRBV9 to TRBJ2-1; 13 nucleotides align to TRBD2. The CDR3 consists of 16 residues. Germline values: CDR1 SGDLS, CDR2 YYNGEE. Losses at the gene ends were 4 bases for V and 4 bases for J; bases not matched to a gene: 5.